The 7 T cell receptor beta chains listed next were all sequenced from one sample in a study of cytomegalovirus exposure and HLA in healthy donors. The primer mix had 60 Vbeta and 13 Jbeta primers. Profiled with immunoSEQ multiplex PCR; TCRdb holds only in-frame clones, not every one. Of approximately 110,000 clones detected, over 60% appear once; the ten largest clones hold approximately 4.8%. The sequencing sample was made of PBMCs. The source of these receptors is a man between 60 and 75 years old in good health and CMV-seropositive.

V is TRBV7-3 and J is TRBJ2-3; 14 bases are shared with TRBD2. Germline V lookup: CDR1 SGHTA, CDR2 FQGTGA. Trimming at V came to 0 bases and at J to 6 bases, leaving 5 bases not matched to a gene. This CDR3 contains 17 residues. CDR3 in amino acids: CASSLTTTSGGGDTQYF. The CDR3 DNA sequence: TGTGCCAGCAGCTTAACTACGACTAGCGGGGGGGGTGATACGCAGTATTTT.

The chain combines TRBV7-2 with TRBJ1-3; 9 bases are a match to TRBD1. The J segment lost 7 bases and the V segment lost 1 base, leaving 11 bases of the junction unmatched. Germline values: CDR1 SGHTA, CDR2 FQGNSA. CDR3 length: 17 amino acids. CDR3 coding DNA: TGTGCCAGCAGCTTAGGGGCCCCCGGGACAGGGAGGAACACCATATATTTT. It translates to CASSLGAPGTGRNTIYF.

CDR3 in amino acids: CASSPRTAGNEKLFF. The CDR3 DNA is TGTGCCAGCAGTCCCAGGACAGCAGGCAATGAAAAACTGTTTTTT. J is TRBJ1-4 and V is TRBV27, with D tentatively TRBD1 (6 bases). This CDR3 contains 15 residues. V was clipped by 5 bases and J by 5 bases, with 15 bases between them. Looked up from germline, CDR1 is MNHEY and CDR2 is SMNVEV (reference sequence).

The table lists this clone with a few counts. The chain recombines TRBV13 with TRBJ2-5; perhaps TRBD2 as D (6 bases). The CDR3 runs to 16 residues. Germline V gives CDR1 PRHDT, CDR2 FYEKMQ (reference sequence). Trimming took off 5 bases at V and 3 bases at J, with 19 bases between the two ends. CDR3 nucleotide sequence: TGTGCCAGCAGCGCCAGACTAGGTGGGGGGAAAGAGACCCAGTACTTC. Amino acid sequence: CASSARLGGGKETQYF.

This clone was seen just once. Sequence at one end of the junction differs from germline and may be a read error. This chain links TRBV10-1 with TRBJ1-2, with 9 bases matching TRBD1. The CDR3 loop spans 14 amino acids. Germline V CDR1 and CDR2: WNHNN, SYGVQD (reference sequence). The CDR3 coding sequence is TGCGCCAGCAGTGTTGGACAGGGGCTTCGTCACCCGCTCTTC. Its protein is CASSVGQGLRHPLF.

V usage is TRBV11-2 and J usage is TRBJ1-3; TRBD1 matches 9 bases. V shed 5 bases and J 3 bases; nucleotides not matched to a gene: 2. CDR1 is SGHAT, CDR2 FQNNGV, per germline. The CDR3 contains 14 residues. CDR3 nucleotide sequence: TGTGCCAGCAGCCAGGACAGGGGTGGAAACACCATATATTTT. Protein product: CASSQDRGGNTIYF.

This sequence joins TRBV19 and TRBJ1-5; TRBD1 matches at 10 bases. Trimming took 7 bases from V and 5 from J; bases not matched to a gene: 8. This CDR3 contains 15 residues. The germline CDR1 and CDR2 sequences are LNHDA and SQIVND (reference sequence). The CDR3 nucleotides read TGTGCCAGTACGGGAACCGGGACAGGGGATCAGCCCCAGCATTTT. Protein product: CASTGTGTGDQPQHF.